Presented here are 10 T cell receptor beta chains from one specimen sequenced in a study of cytomegalovirus exposure and HLA in healthy donors. Sequenced by immunoSEQ multiplex PCR; TCRdb stores in-frame clones only, minus some. The profile shows about 180,000 clones, around nine tenths of them singletons. The sample was PBMCs. These receptors were obtained from a man aged 18 to 29 in good health and CMV-seropositive.

The CDR3 DNA sequence: TGTGCCAGCTCACCACTCAGCGGGATTCAAGAGACCCAGTACTTC. As protein: CASSPLSGIQETQYF. The rearrangement links TRBV18 to TRBJ2-5, with 7 bases identical to TRBD2. Germline assignment: CDR1 KGHSH and CDR2 LQKENI. V lost 1 base and J lost 2; bases outside the gene matches: 4. The CDR3 sequence is 15 residues long.

In this sample, this clone turned up a few times. This sequence joins TRBV5-1 and TRBJ2-7; TRBD2 aligns across 12 bases. The CDR3 spans 13 residues. Per germline, CDR1 SGHRS and CDR2 YFSETQ. With V trimmed by 6 bases and J by 5 bases, 3 bases remained unmatched. The CDR3 loop is CASKTSGGDEQYF. CDR3 nucleotides: TGCGCCAGCAAGACTAGCGGGGGAGACGAGCAGTACTTC.

This sequence joins TRBV4-3 and TRBJ2-1; TRBD2 might be the D (7 bases). Germline V CDR1 and CDR2: LGHNA, YSLEER. The CDR3 extends over 16 amino acids. Trimming took off 0 bases at V and 8 bases at J, with 17 bases between the two ends. The CDR3 sequence: CASSQDSAGAVDEQFF. In DNA, the CDR3 is TGCGCCAGCAGCCAAGATAGTGCGGGGGCCGTGGATGAGCAGTTCTTC.

This rearrangement joins TRBV4-1 to TRBJ1-4; 12 positions agree with TRBD1. The CDR3 spans 19 residues. Germline CDR1 MGHRA, CDR2 YSYEKL. Trimming removed 3 bases from V and 3 bases from J; junction bases left unmatched: 11. The CDR3 DNA reads as TGCGCCAGCAGCCACCCCCCGCCTGGGACAGGGGGCTCTAATGAAAAACTGTTTTTT. Protein: CASSHPPPGTGGSNEKLFF.

This chain joins TRBV13 and TRBJ2-7; D gene unclear. The CDR3 extends over 13 amino acids. V was clipped by 3 bases and J by 1 base, with 7 bases between them. The germline gives CDR1 PRHDT, CDR2 FYEKMQ (reference sequence). The CDR3 loop is CASSLGSSYEQYF. The CDR3 DNA sequence: TGTGCCAGCAGCTTGGGCAGTTCCTACGAGCAGTACTTC.

This clone was seen more than once but under ten times. V usage is TRBV5-1 and J usage is TRBJ1-5; no clear D gene. The V and J ends lost 4 bases and 4 bases respectively, with 15 bases between them. Per germline, CDR1 SGHRS and CDR2 YFSETQ. The CDR3 runs to 15 residues. CDR3 nucleotides: TGCGCCAGCAGCCCCGCGGGAACCCGGAATCAGCCCCAGCATTTT. It yields the protein CASSPAGTRNQPQHF.

The chain couples TRBV15 to TRBJ2-7, with 9 bases identical to TRBD2. This CDR3 has 16 residues. Unmatched junction bases numbered 5, after V lost 0 bases and J lost 2 bases. Germline V gives CDR1 LNHNV, CDR2 YYDKDF (reference sequence). The CDR3: CATSRDSGTSPYEQYF. The CDR3 nucleotides are TGTGCCACCAGCAGAGACTCTGGGACTAGCCCCTACGAGCAGTACTTC.

The rearrangement links TRBV29-1 to TRBJ1-1; no clear D gene. The CDR3 is 11 residues long. CDR1 is SQVTM and CDR2 is ANQGSEA in the germline V gene. Trimming pared 4 bases from V and 6 bases from J, leaving 9 bases between. CDR3 sequence (DNA): TGCAGCGTTGCCCCCCTCCCTGAAGCTTTCTTT. As protein: CSVAPLPEAFF.

The rearrangement joins TRBV18 to TRBJ2-1; 9 nucleotides match TRBD1. With V trimmed by 3 bases and J by 0 bases, 6 bases remained unmatched. CDR3 size: 17 residues. From germline, CDR1 is KGHSH and CDR2 LQKENI. The CDR3 bases are TGTGCCAGCTCACCGCTACAGGGGGCGTCCTCCTACAATGAGCAGTTCTTC. Its protein is CASSPLQGASSYNEQFF.

V is TRBV28 and J is TRBJ2-7; 12 bases fit TRBD2. J was trimmed by 4 bases and V by 7 bases; bases with no gene match: 14. Germline V gene data show CDR1 as MDHEN and CDR2 as SYDVKM. This CDR3 has 17 residues. CDR3 amino acids: CASKPTSGREGWYEQYF. The CDR3 nucleotides read TGTGCCAGCAAACCGACTAGCGGGAGAGAGGGTTGGTACGAGCAGTACTTC.